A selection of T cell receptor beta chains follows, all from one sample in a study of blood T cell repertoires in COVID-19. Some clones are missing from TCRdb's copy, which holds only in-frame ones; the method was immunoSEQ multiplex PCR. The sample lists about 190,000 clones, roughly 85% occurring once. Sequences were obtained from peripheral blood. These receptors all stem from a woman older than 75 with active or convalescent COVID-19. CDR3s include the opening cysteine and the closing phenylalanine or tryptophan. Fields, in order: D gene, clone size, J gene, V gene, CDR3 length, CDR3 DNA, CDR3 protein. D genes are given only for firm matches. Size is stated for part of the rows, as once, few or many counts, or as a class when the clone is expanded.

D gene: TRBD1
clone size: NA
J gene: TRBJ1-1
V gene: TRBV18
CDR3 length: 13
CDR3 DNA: TGTGCCAGCTCCGGACAGGCGAACACTGAAGCTTTCTTT
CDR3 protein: CASSGQANTEAFF

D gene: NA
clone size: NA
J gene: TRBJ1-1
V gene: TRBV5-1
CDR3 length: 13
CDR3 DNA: TGCGCCAGCAGCTTGACCCAGGGAGGGGTAGCTTTCTTT
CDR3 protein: CASSLTQGGVAFF

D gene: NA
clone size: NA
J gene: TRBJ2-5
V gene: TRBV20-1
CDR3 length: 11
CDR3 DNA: TGCAGTGCGGAGCGCGAAGAGACCCAGTACTTC
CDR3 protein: CSAEREETQYF

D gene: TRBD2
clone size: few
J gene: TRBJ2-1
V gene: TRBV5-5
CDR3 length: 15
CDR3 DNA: TGTGCCAGCAGCCACCCCGGGACTAGCAGCAATGAGCAGTTCTTC
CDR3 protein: CASSHPGTSSNEQFF

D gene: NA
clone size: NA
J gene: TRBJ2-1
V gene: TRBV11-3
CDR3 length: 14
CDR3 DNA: TGTGCCAGCAGCTCCCCTTACTCCTACAATGAGCAGTTCTTC
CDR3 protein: CASSSPYSYNEQFF

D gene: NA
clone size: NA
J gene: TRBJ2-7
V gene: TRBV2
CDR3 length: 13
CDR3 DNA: TGTGCCAGCAGTGACAGGGTCTCCTACGAGCAGTACTTC
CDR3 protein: CASSDRVSYEQYF

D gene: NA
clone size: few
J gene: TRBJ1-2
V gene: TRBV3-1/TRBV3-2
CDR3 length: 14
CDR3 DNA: TGTGCCAGCAGCCGGGACGCGGGGGTTTATGGCTACACCTTC
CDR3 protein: CASSRDAGVYGYTF

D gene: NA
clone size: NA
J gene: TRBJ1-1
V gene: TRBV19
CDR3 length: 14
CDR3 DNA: TGTGCCAGTAGTATTCTCCGGGTAGGCACTGAAGCTTTCTTT
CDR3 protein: CASSILRVGTEAFF

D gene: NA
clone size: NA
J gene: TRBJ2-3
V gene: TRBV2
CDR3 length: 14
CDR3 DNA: TGTGCCAGCTGTCCACAGGGCGCAGGGGATACGCAGTATTTT
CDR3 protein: CASCPQGAGDTQYF

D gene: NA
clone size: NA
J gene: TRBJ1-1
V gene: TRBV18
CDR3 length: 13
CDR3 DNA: TGTGCCAGCTCACCAAAGCAGAACACTGAAGCTTTCTTT
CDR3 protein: CASSPKQNTEAFF

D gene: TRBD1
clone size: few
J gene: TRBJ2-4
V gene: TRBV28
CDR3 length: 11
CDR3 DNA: TGTGCCAGCAGTTGGACAGGGGAGCAGTACTTC
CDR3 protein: CASSWTGEQYF

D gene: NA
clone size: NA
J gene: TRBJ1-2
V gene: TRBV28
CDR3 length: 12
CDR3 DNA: TGTGCCAGCAGTGGCCGGGAGGGGTCCCACACCTTC
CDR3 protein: CASSGREGSHTF

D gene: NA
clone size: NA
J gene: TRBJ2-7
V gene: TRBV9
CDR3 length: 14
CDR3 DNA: TGTGCCAGCAGCGAATACGACAGACCCTACGAGCAGTACTTC
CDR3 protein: CASSEYDRPYEQYF

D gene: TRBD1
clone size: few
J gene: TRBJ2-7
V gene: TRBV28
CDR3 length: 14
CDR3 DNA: TGTGCCAGCAGTTTACAAGGGACAGGGGTTGAGCAGTACTTC
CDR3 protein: CASSLQGTGVEQYF

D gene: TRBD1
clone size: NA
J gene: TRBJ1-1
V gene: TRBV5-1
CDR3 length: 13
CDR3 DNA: TGCGCCAGCAGCGTTGACAGGGGCACTGAAGCTTTCTTT
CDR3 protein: CASSVDRGTEAFF

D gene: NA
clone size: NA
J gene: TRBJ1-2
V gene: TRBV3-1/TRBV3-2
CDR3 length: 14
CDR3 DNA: TGTGCCAGCAGCCAAGAGGCAGGGGCACCTGGCTACACCTTC
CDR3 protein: CASSQEAGAPGYTF

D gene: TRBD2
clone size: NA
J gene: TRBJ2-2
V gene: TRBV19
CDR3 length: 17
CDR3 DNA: TGTGCCAGTAGTATAATAGCGGGAGGGGCGAACACCGGGGAGCTGTTTTTT
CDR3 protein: CASSIIAGGANTGELFF

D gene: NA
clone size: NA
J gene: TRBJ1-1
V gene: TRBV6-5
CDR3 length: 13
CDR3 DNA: TGTGCCAGCACCCCGACAGTGAACACTGAAGCTTTCTTT
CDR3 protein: CASTPTVNTEAFF

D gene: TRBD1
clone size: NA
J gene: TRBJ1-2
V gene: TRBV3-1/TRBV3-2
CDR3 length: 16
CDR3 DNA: TGTGCCAGCAGCCCTCGTCCCGGGACAGGGCCCCGAGGCTACACCTTC
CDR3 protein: CASSPRPGTGPRGYTF

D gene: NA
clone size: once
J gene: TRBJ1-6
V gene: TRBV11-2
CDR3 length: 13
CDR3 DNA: TGTGCCAGCAGCTACCTGCAGGGTTCACCCCTCCACTTT
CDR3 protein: CASSYLQGSPLHF

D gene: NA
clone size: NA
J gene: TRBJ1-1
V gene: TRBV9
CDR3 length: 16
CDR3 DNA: TGTGCCAGCAGCGGACCAGGGTATCCGGGGGGCACTGAAGCTTTCTTT
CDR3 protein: CASSGPGYPGGTEAFF

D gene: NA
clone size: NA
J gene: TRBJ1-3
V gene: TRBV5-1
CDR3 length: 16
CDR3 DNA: TGCGCCAGCAGCTTGGAGTGGCAGGGGAGTGGAAACACCATATATTTT
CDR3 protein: CASSLEWQGSGNTIYF

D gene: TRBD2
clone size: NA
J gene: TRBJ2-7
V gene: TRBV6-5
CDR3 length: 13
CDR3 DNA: TGTGCCAGCAGGTGGGGGGGTTCCTACGAGCAGTACTTC
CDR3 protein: CASRWGGSYEQYF

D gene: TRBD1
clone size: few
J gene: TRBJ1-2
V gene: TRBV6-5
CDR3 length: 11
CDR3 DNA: TGTGCCAGCGGGACAGGGCTTGGCTACACCTTC
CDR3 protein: CASGTGLGYTF

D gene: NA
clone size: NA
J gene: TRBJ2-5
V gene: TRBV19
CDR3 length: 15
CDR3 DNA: TGTGCCAGTAGTGTTAGTTTTTCCCCTGTCGAGACCCAGTACTTC
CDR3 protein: CASSVSFSPVETQYF

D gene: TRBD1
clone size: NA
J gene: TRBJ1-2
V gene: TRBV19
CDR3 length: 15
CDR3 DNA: TGTGCCAGTAGTAGCAGGACAGGGTTTGTCGTTGGCTACACCTTC
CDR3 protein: CASSSRTGFVVGYTF

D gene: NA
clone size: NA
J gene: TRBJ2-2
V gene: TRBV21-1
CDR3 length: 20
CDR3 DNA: TGTGCCAGCAGCAAAGCGAGACTAGCGTACGCCCGTCGGTTCACCGGGGAGCTGTTTTTT
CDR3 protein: CASSKARLAYARRFTGELFF

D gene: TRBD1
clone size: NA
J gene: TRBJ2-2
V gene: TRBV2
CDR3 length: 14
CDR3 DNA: TGTGCCAGCAAGATTACAGGGGGGACCGGGGAGCTGTTTTTT
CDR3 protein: CASKITGGTGELFF

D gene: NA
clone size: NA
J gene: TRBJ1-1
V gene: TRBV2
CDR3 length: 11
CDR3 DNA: TGTGCCAGCAGTGGGGGATGGGAGGCTTTCTTT
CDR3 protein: CASSGGWEAFF

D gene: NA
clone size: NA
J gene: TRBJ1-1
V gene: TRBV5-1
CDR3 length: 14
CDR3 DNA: TGCGCCAGCAGCTTGGGAGTGCTGAACACTGAAGCTTTCTTT
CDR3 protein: CASSLGVLNTEAFF

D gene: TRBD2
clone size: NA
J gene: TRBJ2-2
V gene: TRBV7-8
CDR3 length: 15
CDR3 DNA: TGTGCCAGCAGCTTATTGGCTAGCGGTACCGGGGAGCTGTTTTTT
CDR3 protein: CASSLLASGTGELFF

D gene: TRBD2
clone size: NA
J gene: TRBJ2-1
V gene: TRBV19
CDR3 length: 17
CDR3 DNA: TGTGCCAGTAGTATAGAAGGGACTAGCGGGTTCTACAATGAGCAGTTCTTC
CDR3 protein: CASSIEGTSGFYNEQFF

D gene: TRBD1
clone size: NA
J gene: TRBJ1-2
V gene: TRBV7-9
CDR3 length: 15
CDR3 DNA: TGTGCCAGCAGCTTAGAACAGGGGGCGGTCTATGGCTACACCTTC
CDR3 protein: CASSLEQGAVYGYTF

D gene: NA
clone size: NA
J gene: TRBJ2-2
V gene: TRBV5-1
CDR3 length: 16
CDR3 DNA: TGCGCCAGCAGCTCCCAACCGGGACAAAACACCGGGGAGCTGTTTTTT
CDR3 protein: CASSSQPGQNTGELFF

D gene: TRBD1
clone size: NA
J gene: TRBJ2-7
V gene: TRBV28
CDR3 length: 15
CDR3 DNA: TGTGCCAGCAGTTCCAGGGGGTCAAGATCCTACGAGCAGTACTTC
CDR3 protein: CASSSRGSRSYEQYF

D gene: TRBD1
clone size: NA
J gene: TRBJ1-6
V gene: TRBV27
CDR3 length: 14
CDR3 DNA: TGTGCCAGCAGTTTATCAGGACAGGGCTCACCCCTCCACTTT
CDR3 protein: CASSLSGQGSPLHF

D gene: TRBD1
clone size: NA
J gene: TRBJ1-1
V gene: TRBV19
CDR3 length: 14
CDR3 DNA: TGTGCCAGTAGTATAGGAACAGGGGGCACTGAAGCTTTCTTT
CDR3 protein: CASSIGTGGTEAFF

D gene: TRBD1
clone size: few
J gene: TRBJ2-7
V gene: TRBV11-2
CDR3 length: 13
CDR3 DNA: TGTGCCAGTAACACCAACAGGGGGCCCGAGCAGTACTTC
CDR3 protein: CASNTNRGPEQYF

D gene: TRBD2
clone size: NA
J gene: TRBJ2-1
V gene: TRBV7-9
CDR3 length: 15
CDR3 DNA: TGTGCCAGCAGCCCCCGCGGGAGTCGGGACAATGAGCAGTTCTTC
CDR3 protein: CASSPRGSRDNEQFF

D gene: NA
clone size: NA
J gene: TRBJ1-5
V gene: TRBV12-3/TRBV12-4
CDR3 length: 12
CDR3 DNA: TGTGCCAGCAGTCCAAGAGGTCAGCCCCAGCATTTT
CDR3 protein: CASSPRGQPQHF

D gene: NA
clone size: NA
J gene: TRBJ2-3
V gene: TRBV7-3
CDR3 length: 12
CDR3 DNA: TGTGCCAGCAGCCTCAGGGGCTATACGCAGTATTTT
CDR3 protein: CASSLRGYTQYF

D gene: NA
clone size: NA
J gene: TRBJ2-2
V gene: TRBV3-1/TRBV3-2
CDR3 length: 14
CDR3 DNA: TGTGCCAGCAGCCAAGATCCCGGGGCCGGGGAGCTGTTTTTT
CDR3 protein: CASSQDPGAGELFF